This TCR beta chain came from a study of CD8+ T cells in alopecia areata. Overall study: Treated patients swallowed 5 to 10 mg of oral tofacitinib twice daily. Scoring treated patients' severity relied on the percentage of scalp area affected.

Study observations and caveats: Persistence during tofacitinib was seen for many expanded lesional clones in scalp and blood. TCR sharing was clearer in mice than between patients, perhaps partly owing to patient HLA diversity.

cDNA serving as the sequencing template came from extracted, reverse transcribed RNA. The table came from immunoSEQ multiplex PCR; TCRdb's copy has only in-frame clones and leaves some out. There are 15,000 to 20,000 clones in the sample; 59% occur only once, and approximately 8.4% lies in the top ten. As to this clone: What it recognizes is unknown.

The CDR3 runs to 14 residues. Per the germline V gene, CDR1 is ENHRY and CDR2 is SYGVKD. The ends were cut back, 2 bases at V and 9 bases at J, with 14 bases in the middle. Treatment described: oral pan-JAK inhibitor, 5-10 mg twice daily. Alopecia areata patients had lesional scalp punch biopsies and peripheral blood taken from them. The receptor was derived from a human donor with alopecia areata. The gene calls are TRBV10-3 and TRBJ2-1, with D perhaps matching TRBD1 or TRBD2 (6 bases each). Here the sequenced sample was skin, taken at week 4, from a patient treated with tofacitinib. The CDR3 loop is CAISERGPLPEQFF. The CDR3 DNA reads TGTGCCATCAGTGAGCGGGGGCCCCTTCCTGAGCAGTTCTTC.